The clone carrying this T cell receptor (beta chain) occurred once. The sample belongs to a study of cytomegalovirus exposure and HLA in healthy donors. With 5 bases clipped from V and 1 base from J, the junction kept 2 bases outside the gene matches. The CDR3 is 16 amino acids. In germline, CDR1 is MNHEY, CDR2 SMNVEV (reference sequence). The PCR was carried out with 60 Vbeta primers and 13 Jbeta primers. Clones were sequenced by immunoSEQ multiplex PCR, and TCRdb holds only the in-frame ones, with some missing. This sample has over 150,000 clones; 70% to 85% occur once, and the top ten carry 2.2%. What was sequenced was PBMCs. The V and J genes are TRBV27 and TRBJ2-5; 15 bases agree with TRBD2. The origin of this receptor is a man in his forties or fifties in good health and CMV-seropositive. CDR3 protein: CASSGTSGGPQETQYF. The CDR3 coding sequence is TGTGCCAGCAGTGGGACTAGCGGGGGGCCCCAAGAGACCCAGTACTTC.